This note documents a single TCR beta chain sequence. The clone's antigen remains unknown. Per-nucleotide qualities are absent, and no much larger clonotype sits a single base away. TCR cDNA was made using 5'RACE template switching, a step that added a universal primer site and unique molecular identifiers. Priming for cDNA synthesis came from both the TCR alpha and TCR beta constant segments. Library amplification used two PCR steps, and the second PCR step added sample barcodes and sequencing adapters. Sequencing of libraries was done on Illumina HiSeq 2500 (2x100 bp) or NovaSeq (2x150 bp). On the authors' methods: Demultiplexing of reads and collapsing into UMI consensus sequences were performed with MIGEC, and V(D)J alignment was carried out with MiXCR. Clonotypes responding to the vaccine were identified with edgeR on replicate PBMC samples, with the criteria of FDR below 0.01 and a log2 fold change above 5 up to day 15. Each bulk clonotype was labeled CD4 or CD8 based on which sequenced repertoire, CD4 or CD8, contained the clonotype at higher abundance. TCRdb's own reprocessing of the public reads used fastp at Q25 and MiXCR and kept productive beta chains. Rows matching on CDR3 protein sequence are summarized as one entry with the most common DNA and genes. These V and J calls originate from TCRdb's pipeline instead of the authors' own analysis. Present in this sample are 550,000 to 750,000 distinct CDR3 sequences, roughly 13% of which were seen just once. The ten largest clones represent roughly an eighth of the sample.

V is trimmed back by 1 base and J by 3 bases, and the junction contains 4 bases that no gene match accounts for. The CDR3, from cysteine to phenylalanine, totals 15 residues. Only CDR3 DNA is held: 45 bases, read in frame from base 1. Looking up the germline V gene yields CDR1 SGHRS and CDR2 YFSETQ. Taken with the paper, the label for treatment or condition translates to: live attenuated yellow fever vaccine strain. At each blood-draw timepoint, two biological replicates of bulk PBMCs were obtained. PBMCs were isolated from peripheral blood using a standard Ficoll-Paque protocol. TriZol was used to extract RNA from bulk PBMCs, CD4 and CD8 fractions, and dextramer-positive and dextramer-negative fractions. These data are taken from a study of T cells after yellow fever vaccination (dated by TCRdb to the late 2010s). Looking at the study overall: The SMART-Seq v4 Ultra Low Input RNA kit was used to prepare libraries from fractions with low cell numbers. To follow T-cell clones before and after primary and booster YFV17D yellow fever vaccination, bulk TCR alpha and beta repertoires were sequenced over time. Two healthy male donors, one aged 18 to 30 and one aged 30 to 40 years, were included in the cohort. Blood samples were taken at several timepoints before and after primary and secondary immunization, and bulk PBMC replicates and cell subsets were isolated. What the study reported, not specific to this receptor: The secondary T-cell response was weaker than the primary response but faster, peaking on day 5 instead of day 15. Most clones expanded after primary vaccination (96% of CD4 and roughly 91% of CD8) were re-detected after the booster, suggesting that broad memory maintenance occurred. A small fraction of clonotypes showed up in both the CD4 and CD8 compartments, probably as a result of convergent recombination. FACS-sorted repertoires could contain abundant contaminating clonotypes from the bulk population, so computational filtering was required. Because only two donors were included in the study, the extent to which the findings can be generalized is limited.

The material was PBMCs, obtained on the day of the yellow fever booster vaccination. The rearranged chain carries TRBV5-1 and TRBJ2-1, and TRBD2 aligns with 7 junction nucleotides. This TCR was sampled from a young man who received the YFV17D yellow fever vaccine. The nucleotides read TGCGCCAGCAGCTTGCCGGGAGGCAACTACAATGAGCAGTTCTTC. Translated, this is CASSLPGGNYNEQFF.